Presented here are 14 T cell receptor beta chains from one specimen sequenced in a study of cytomegalovirus exposure and HLA in healthy donors. Primers included in the PCR were 60 Vbeta and 13 Jbeta primers. Profiled with immunoSEQ multiplex PCR; TCRdb holds only in-frame clones, not every one. The data show around 210,000 clones, around 80% seen once. Material for sequencing was PBMCs. The source is a boy under 18 in good health and CMV-seronegative.

With respect to this clone: At the DNA level, this CDR3 is encoded by other sequences in the same sample as well. The V and J genes are TRBV5-6 and TRBJ2-1; TRBD2 aligns across 7 bases. Germline trimming cut 4 bases from V and 6 bases from J; bases unmatched to any gene: 16. Germline V gene sequence: CDR1 SGHDT, CDR2 YYEEEE. The CDR3 loop spans 17 amino acids. CDR3 amino acids: CASSLAGLAADSNEQFF. The CDR3 DNA reads TGTGCCAGCAGCCTGGCCGGTCTAGCGGCCGACTCCAATGAGCAGTTCTTC.

Concerning this clone itself: The sample carries other DNA sequences with the same CDR3. For the CDR3, the DNA is TGTGCCAGCAGCGTAGCTTGGAACACTGAAGCTTTCTTT. Protein product: CASSVAWNTEAFF. V gene TRBV9 combines with J gene TRBJ1-1; no clear D gene. The CDR3 is 13 residues long. V lost 0 bases and J lost 1, with 4 bases in between. CDR1 is SGDLS and CDR2 is YYNGEE in the germline V gene.

This rearrangement joins TRBV7-6 to TRBJ2-5; 14 bases are a match to TRBD2. The trim removed 5 bases at V and 4 bases at J, leaving 12 bases unmatched. The CDR3 extends over 18 amino acids. Looked up from germline, CDR1 is SGHVS and CDR2 is FNYEAQ. The CDR3 region is CASSLLPGLAGVVETQYF. The DNA for the CDR3 is TGTGCCAGCAGCCTTTTACCGGGACTAGCGGGGGTTGTAGAGACCCAGTACTTC.

The CDR3 reads CAWSPSGSIQYF. CDR3 sequence (DNA): TGTGCCTGGAGTCCTTCGGGGAGCATTCAGTACTTC. The V and J genes are TRBV30 and TRBJ2-4; D may be TRBD2 (5 bases). V lost 2 bases to trimming and J lost 9 bases, with 11 bases between them. This CDR3 spans 12 amino acids. The germline V gene has CDR1 GTSNPN and CDR2 SVGIG (reference sequence).

In regard to this clone: A read error may produce the germline difference seen at one junction end. The sample holds other DNA sequences that translate to the same CDR3. This chain links TRBV6-5 with TRBJ1-3, with 8 bases matching TRBD1. Germline V gene lookup returns CDR1 MNHEY and CDR2 SVGAGI. The CDR3 totals 15 residues. CDR3 in amino acids: CASSSGVQGGTTIYF. The CDR3 DNA reads TGTGCCAGCAGTTCGGGGGTACAGGGGGGAACCACCATATATTTT.

V is TRBV18 and J is TRBJ1-1; D is undetermined. Looked up from germline, CDR1 is KGHSH and CDR2 is LQKENI. V was trimmed by 3 bases and J by 3 bases, leaving 14 bases between them. The CDR3 sequence is 15 residues long. The CDR3 spells CASSPQGLRDTEAFF. CDR3 nucleotide sequence: TGTGCCAGCTCACCCCAAGGATTGAGGGACACTGAAGCTTTCTTT.

This chain connects TRBV2 to TRBJ1-5; D gene uncertain. This CDR3 is 12 amino acids long. Germline V gene lookup returns CDR1 SNHLY and CDR2 FYNNEI. Trimming pared 2 bases from V and 7 bases from J, leaving 6 bases between. The CDR3 DNA reads TGTGCCAGCAGTGAATCAGTGCAGCCCCAGCATTTT. This sequence encodes CASSESVQPQHF.

The chain carries TRBV6-1 and TRBJ2-5, with D maybe TRBD2 (6 bases). CDR1 is MNHNS and CDR2 is SASEGT in the germline V gene. V gave up 6 bases and J gave up 5 bases, with 13 bases separating them. There are 13 residues in the CDR3. CDR3 region: CASSGDFGETQYF. The CDR3 nucleotides are TGTGCCAGCAGCGGGGACTTTGGGGAGACCCAGTACTTC.

This chain links TRBV5-1 with TRBJ2-7, with 11 bases fitting TRBD1. J was trimmed by 3 bases and V by 4 bases; bases with no gene match: 6. The CDR3 covers 15 residues. Per the germline V gene, CDR1 is SGHRS and CDR2 is YFSETQ. CDR3 nucleotides: TGCGCCAGCAGCAGTCCGGGACAGGGGGTCTACGAGCAGTACTTC. Its translation is CASSSPGQGVYEQYF. The whole variable domain, remainder taken from reference TRBV5-1 and TRBJ2-7, is KAGVTQTPRYLIKTRGQQVTLSCSPISGHRSVSWYQQTPGQGLQFLFEYFSETQRNKGNFPGRFSGRQFSNSRSEMNVSTLELGDSALYLCASSSPGQGVYEQYFGPGTRLTVT.

V and J are TRBV9 and TRBJ2-1, with D hard to call. The CDR3 runs to 16 residues. In germline, CDR1 is SGDLS, CDR2 YYNGEE. V was shortened by 0 bases and J by 0 bases, with 10 bases between the two germline ends. CDR3 nucleotides: TGTGCCAGCAGCGTAGACGCCGCTAGCTCCTACAATGAGCAGTTCTTC. It yields the protein CASSVDAASSYNEQFF.

The rearrangement links TRBV9 to TRBJ2-3, with TRBD2 as a possible D gene (6 bases). Trimming removed 3 bases from V and 4 bases from J, with 18 bases in between. Germline lookup yields CDR1 SGDLS and CDR2 YYNGEE. The CDR3 runs 16 residues. CDR3 DNA: TGTGCCAGCAGCGGGGTTACTAGCAGGGCTTCAGATACGCAGTATTTT. Protein product: CASSGVTSRASDTQYF.

The genes are TRBV6-1 and TRBJ1-6; the match to TRBD1 covers 8 bases. Per germline, CDR1 MNHNS and CDR2 SASEGT. V lost 8 bases, J lost 7 bases, and 4 bases stayed unmatched. The CDR3 length is 13 residues. CDR3 region: CASGQGLNSPLHF. The CDR3 DNA is TGTGCCAGCGGACAGGGCTTAAATTCACCCCTCCACTTT.

CDR3 in DNA: TGTGCCAGCAGCTTAGCTAGTAATGAAAAACTGTTTTTT. Translated: CASSLASNEKLFF. V usage is TRBV7-6 and J usage is TRBJ1-4; D remains unclear. The CDR3 covers 13 residues. Germline CDR1 and CDR2: SGHVS and FNYEAQ. Trimming took off 0 bases at V and 4 bases at J, with 3 bases between the two ends.

The CDR3 bases are TGTGCCTGGAGTGCGACAGGGGGCCCCTACAATGAGCAGTTCTTC. Protein: CAWSATGGPYNEQFF. This chain uses TRBV30 with TRBJ2-1; 10 bases agree with TRBD1. This CDR3 is built from 15 residues. V shed 1 base, J shed 2 bases, and the junction held 2 bases outside the gene matches. Germline V CDR1 and CDR2: GTSNPN, SVGIG (reference sequence).